Described below is a single T cell receptor (beta chain) sequence and its context. Antigen: not known. The sample belongs to a study of a mutant IDH1 vaccine in newly diagnosed glioma. Across the study: Previous care, which was radiotherapy, temozolomide, or both, most often involved both. General study findings and limits: Seemingly, top peripheral T cell clonotype changes bore no relation to pseudoprogression. Immune responses arising from the vaccine appeared in more than 80% of patients.

This CDR3 spans 16 amino acids. Per germline, CDR1 LGHNA and CDR2 YNFKEQ. V lost 1 base to trimming and J lost 0 bases, with 9 bases between them. Repertoires were generated with immunoSEQ multiplex PCR, while TCRdb's copy carries only in-frame clones and drops some. There are 30,000 or so clones in the sample; roughly 87% occur only once, and approximately 20% lies in the top ten. Stated time point: baseline, week 1 (first vaccination visit). Treatment in this sample: pre-vaccination baseline after standard-of-care therapy. Diagnosis in the donors showed new WHO grade 3 or 4 astrocytomas that were IDH1-mutant and ATRX-lost.

This sequence was found in a man aged 25-45 years with glioma. Sample: PBMCs, taken from a glioma patient treated with radiotherapy, temozolomide or both. The chain employs TRBV4-2 and TRBJ2-2; the D gene is possibly TRBD1 (6 bases). The CDR3 reads CASSQVPGANTGELFF. CDR3 DNA: TGTGCCAGCAGCCAAGTCCCAGGGGCGAACACCGGGGAGCTGTTTTTT.